This T cell receptor (beta chain) was sequenced in a study of shared clonotypes between healthy human individuals (dated by TCRdb to 2020 to 2021). For the study in its entirety: A couple of women and a few men aged 18 to 49 years were included in the cohort. For each donor, CD4 naive and CD4 memory were each given three plates, CD8 naive was given two plates, and CD8 memory was given one plate. To estimate repertoire size and how much clonotypes are shared between individuals, the study performed deep sequencing of blood TCR repertoires from roughly five healthy adults. Different laboratories and diverse techniques were used to prepare libraries and sequence TCR repertoires, to increase sequencing depth and limit assay-specific biases. Leukapheresis yielded between about 0.9 and 8.9 billion PBMCs per donor. Paper-wide results and their limitations: Sampling was restricted to blood, and TCR repertoires in tissues likely differ from the TCR repertoires found in blood. Even with the large sequencing depth, rarefaction of the sorted-subset datasets indicated that sequencing was incomplete. Sharing across a few donors was observed for about 5% of naive CD4, under 4% of naive CD8, 2% to 2.5% of memory CD4, and 0.4% of memory CD8 clonotypes. Compared with non-shared clonotypes, clonotypes shared by all four sorted-subset donors had higher generation probabilities. Estimated clonotype richness was generally larger for naive than for memory subsets. Pairwise subsampling indicated that sequencing depth was expected to affect the degree of clonotype sharing among donors. Because the study included only a small number of donors, the genetic and exposure-history diversity represented was limited.

As to this clone: Which antigen it targets is not known. No clone much larger than this one lies a single base away; base qualities are absent.

The CDR3, cysteine through phenylalanine, is 15 amino acids long. Of the read, only the CDR3 DNA is kept; its 45 bases are in frame from base 1. From the germline V gene, CDR1 is MGHDK and CDR2 is SYGVNS. V sheds 2 bases and J sheds 2 bases, leaving 10 bases between their ends. CD8 naive samples consisted of CD45RO-negative cells that were positively selected for CCR7, yielding a CD45RA+CCR7+ population without TemRA cells. Healthy HIV-negative adults with no recently reported acute infections or vaccinations were included as donors. All donors were Caucasian adults living in Nashville, Tennessee, USA. After blood collection by leukapheresis, PBMCs were isolated using Ficoll-Histopaque density gradient centrifugation and then cryopreserved in the vapor phase of liquid nitrogen. Purity and quantity of every magnetically sorted T cell population were checked by analytical flow cytometry. Each sorted fraction had its genomic DNA isolated and then quantified by UV absorbance on a Nanodrop 2000c.

TCR CDR3 regions were amplified from genomic DNA by multiplex PCR using the deep immunoSEQ assay. Extracted genomic DNA from each cell subset was distributed evenly across all wells of several immunoSEQ 96-well plates, and each plate was treated as a replicate. For sorted subsets, around 0.2 ug genomic DNA, equal to some 30,000 T cell genomes, was loaded into each replicate PCR. Purified libraries were quantified with a Qubit 3.0 fluorometer, sized on a Bioanalyzer 2100, and re-quantified with the KAPA Library Quantification kit. A separate single-read 150-cycle Illumina NextSeq 550 flow cell was used to sequence each immunoSEQ 96-well plate. In the original analysis: Because only junctional sequences without quality scores were contained in the immunoSEQ output, filtering matching that applied to full-length reads could not be performed. To assign V/J genes and CDR3, sequences were annotated against IMGT germline references using PyIR, a Python wrapper for IgBLAST v1.9. Any read was removed if the V/J assignment was weak (E-value above 1e-6), the CDR3 was missing, or the read contained stop codons, out-of-frame junctions, or ambiguous translated residues. V3J clonotypes were defined as sequences sharing the same inferred V gene, J gene, and CDR3 amino acid sequence. The percentage overlap between two repertoires was calculated by dividing the number of shared unique clonotypes by the size of the smaller repertoire. RTK rarefaction, the Chao1 estimator, and Recon v2.1 estimates of unobserved clonotypes were used to assess repertoire richness. OLGA was used to compute generation probabilities for all TCRbeta clonotypes that the gDNA method yielded from a handful of donors. This is the immuneACCESS table as TCRdb keeps it, with only in-frame sequences that have V and J called. A part of the clones is gone; compared with another copy, unresolved V genes explain less than half, and the rest is unexplained. The V and J calls and the clone size are those of that table, but D and trimming were determined from the DNA. This sample lists some 2.1 million clones; about 95% were detected once. About 1.1% of the sample is taken by the ten largest.

The sequence was collected from a man between 18 and 35 years old in good health. Sequenced: naive CD8+ T cells sorted from blood. The sample's cell subset or site label, in plain terms: CD45RA+CCR7+. The chain employs TRBV25-1 and TRBJ2-1; no D gene is confidently identified. The CDR3 here reads CASSEGINTYNEQFF. The base sequence is TGTGCCAGCAGTGAAGGAATAAACACCTACAATGAGCAGTTCTTC.